These 20 T cell receptor beta chains share one sample of origin, sequenced in a study of CD4+ T cells in melanoma (dated 2022 in TCRdb). Library creation used the immunoSEQ multiplex PCR assay. Imported from immuneACCESS, the table was reduced by TCRdb to in-frame sequences with V and J called. These copies leave out some clones; in studies compared against another copy, an unresolved V gene accounts for under half, and the cause of the remainder is not known. The sample data list some 4,900 clones, and roughly three fifths of these were observed just once. The ten most abundant clones make up around 27% of the sample. What was sequenced was cells from a culture (not recorded whether cultured in vitro). The receptors here all came from a human donor with melanoma.

The rearrangement uses TRBV7-2 and TRBJ2-3; perhaps TRBD1 as D (5 bases). Germline V gene sequence: CDR1 SGHTA, CDR2 FQGNSA. The CDR3 is 16 amino acids. Between the trimmed V and J ends, which lost 5 bases and 1 base, there was a span of 16 bases. In nucleotides, the CDR3 is TGTGCCAGCAGCCCATCCAGGGTAGTGGGCACAGATACGCAGTATTTT. Its protein product is CASSPSRVVGTDTQYF.

CDR3 protein: CASGGGVNQPQHF. CDR3 sequence (DNA): TGTGCCAGTGGTGGGGGGGTCAATCAGCCCCAGCATTTT. This chain uses TRBV19 with TRBJ1-5, with D perhaps TRBD1 (5 bases). Trimming removed 8 bases at V and 3 bases at J, with 11 bases between. This CDR3 comprises 13 residues. From germline, CDR1 is LNHDA and CDR2 SQIVND (reference sequence).

As regards this clone: One end of the junction varies from germline; a read error may be responsible. V is TRBV5-1 and J is TRBJ1-2, with a possible D match to TRBD1 (5 bases). There are 15 residues in the CDR3. Germline CDR1 is SGHRS and CDR2 is YFSETQ. The CDR3: CASSSTGTSNSGYTF. The CDR3 DNA reads TGCGCCAGCAGCTCCACCGGGACTTCGAACTCTGGCTACACCTTC.

This clone has a handful of counts. The same CDR3 arises from other DNA sequences in this sample as well. V is TRBV9 and J is TRBJ2-7, with unresolved D. The CDR3 consists of 13 residues. V shed 0 bases and J shed 3 bases, with 7 bases lying between them. Germline loops: CDR1 SGDLS, CDR2 YYNGEE. The CDR3 sequence is CASSVEGSYEQYF. The CDR3 DNA reads as TGTGCCAGCAGCGTAGAGGGAAGCTACGAGCAGTACTTC.

The rearrangement uses TRBV7-9 and TRBJ2-7, with TRBD1 identical over 7 bases. V was clipped by 5 bases and J by 3 bases; unmatched bases: 13. Germline V gene data show CDR1 as SEHNR and CDR2 as FQNEAQ (reference sequence). The CDR3 is made up of 16 amino acids. Here the CDR3 reads CASSHPNRDRNYEQYF. The CDR3, as DNA: TGTGCCAGCAGCCACCCAAACAGGGACAGAAACTACGAGCAGTACTTC.

This clone came up a few times. This sequence joins TRBV7-8 and TRBJ1-1, with a tentative D call TRBD1 (5 bases). The V end was cut by 1 base, the J end by 3 bases, with 15 bases between. Germline V gives CDR1 SGHVS, CDR2 FQNEAQ. There are 16 residues in the CDR3. In nucleotides, the CDR3 is TGTGCCAGCAGCTTAGGGTCCCAGGGTCGGGACACTGAAGCTTTCTTT. Amino acids: CASSLGSQGRDTEAFF.

The gene calls are TRBV2 and TRBJ2-7, with 7 bases matching TRBD2. Germline loops: CDR1 SNHLY, CDR2 FYNNEI. V lost 4 bases to trimming and J lost 0 bases; unmatched junction nucleotides: 3. The CDR3 spans 14 residues. The CDR3 sequence is CASSVGGVSYEQYF. The DNA of the CDR3 is TGTGCCAGCAGTGTGGGGGGGGTCTCCTACGAGCAGTACTTC. Full variable domain (outside the CDR3, taken from reference TRBV2 and TRBJ2-7): EPEVTQTPSHQVTQMGQEVILRCVPISNHLYFYWYRQILGQKVEFLVSFYNNEISEKSEIFDDQFSVERPDGSNFTLKIRSTKLEDSAMYFCASSVGGVSYEQYFGPGTRLTVT.

This clone has more than one count but fewer than ten. V is TRBV19 and J is TRBJ1-5; 9 bases agree with TRBD1. Trimming removed 3 bases from V and 5 bases from J; junction bases left unmatched: 5. The V gene's germline CDR1 is LNHDA and CDR2 SQIVND (reference sequence). CDR3 length: 15 amino acids. The CDR3 DNA is TGTGCCAGTAGTATGGTCGGACAGGGGTATCAGCCCCAGCATTTT. Its protein product is CASSMVGQGYQPQHF.

This clone was seen once. V is TRBV2 and J is TRBJ1-2; D is perhaps TRBD1 (5 bases). Trimming took off 3 bases at V and 8 bases at J, with 13 bases between the two ends. The CDR3 is 13 amino acids. Germline V gives CDR1 SNHLY, CDR2 FYNNEI. CDR3 in amino acids: CASSDSGGTGYTF. The CDR3, as DNA: TGTGCCAGCAGTGATTCGGGAGGGACCGGCTACACCTTC.

The V call is TRBV5-1, the J call TRBJ1-2; D ambiguous. The germline V gene encodes CDR1 SGHRS and CDR2 YFSETQ. Trimming removed 0 bases at V and 3 bases at J, with 9 bases between. The CDR3 is 14 amino acids. The CDR3 nucleotides read TGCGCCAGCAGCTTGGAAGCAGGAGACTATGGCTACACCTTC. It is translated as CASSLEAGDYGYTF.

The chain joins TRBV7-3 to TRBJ2-1; D not certain. There are 13 residues in the CDR3. V lost 2 bases to trimming and J lost 6 bases, with 8 bases between them. CDR1 and CDR2 (germline): SGHTA, FQGTGA. The DNA for the CDR3 is TGTGCCAGCAGCTTAGGGCCAGTCAATGAGCAGTTCTTC. It encodes CASSLGPVNEQFF.

This clone is judged large. V and J are TRBV4-1 and TRBJ1-4; no clear D. Trimming cost V 2 bases and J 2 bases, with 0 bases left between them. The length of the CDR3 is 12 residues. Germline CDR1 is MGHRA and CDR2 is YSYEKL. The CDR3: CASSQTNEKLFF. The DNA of the CDR3 is TGCGCCAGCAGCCAAACTAATGAAAAACTGTTTTTT.

The genes are TRBV9 and TRBJ1-2; D is perhaps TRBD1 (6 bases). Trimming stripped 0 bases from V and 4 bases from J, with 13 bases between. The CDR3 sequence is 15 residues long. CDR1 and CDR2 from the germline V gene are SGDLS and YYNGEE. For the CDR3, the DNA is TGTGCCAGCAGCGTAGAGGAGGGGACACCCTATGGCTACACCTTC. Translated: CASSVEEGTPYGYTF. The variable domain in full, completed from reference TRBV9 and TRBJ1-2, reads DSGVTQTPKHLITATGQRVTLRCSPRSGDLSVYWYQQSLDQGLQFLIQYYNGEERAKGNILERFSAQQFPDLHSELNLSSLELGDSALYFCASSVEEGTPYGYTFGSGTRLTVV.

This sequence joins TRBV11-2 and TRBJ1-4; D is uncertain. The CDR3 sequence is 13 residues long. Trimming removed 2 bases from V and 5 bases from J, with 6 bases in between. Per the germline V gene, CDR1 is SGHAT and CDR2 is FQNNGV. The CDR3 loop reads CASSLTLNEKLFF. The CDR3 DNA reads TGTGCCAGCAGCTTAACACTAAATGAAAAACTGTTTTTT.

Relative to its sample, this clone is medium-sized. The chain couples TRBV23-1 to TRBJ1-3, with 7 bases that match TRBD1. TRBV23-1 is an ORF for which the function is uncertain. J lost 4 bases, V lost 5 bases, and 20 bases had no gene match. The CDR3 has 19 amino acids. This CDR3 reads CASSSGRGPAKTAGNTIYF. Here the CDR3 DNA reads TGCGCCAGCAGTTCCGGGAGGGGGCCTGCTAAAACGGCCGGAAACACCATATATTTT.

By proportion, this clone is medium-sized. The J gene is TRBJ2-7, the V gene TRBV11-1; D tentatively fits TRBD1 or TRBD2 (6 bases each). From germline, CDR1 is SGHAT and CDR2 FQDESV (reference sequence). V shed 2 bases and J shed 5 bases, with 19 bases lying between them. The CDR3 sequence is 16 residues long. This CDR3 is CASSLRSGEAIDEQYF. The CDR3 DNA follows: TGTGCCAGCAGCTTACGTTCAGGGGAGGCTATTGACGAGCAGTACTTC.

This clone appeared a single time. The gene calls are TRBV7-2 and TRBJ2-2, with D uncertain. The CDR3 is 15 residues long. The V gene's germline CDR1 is SGHTA and CDR2 FQGNSA. V was trimmed by 5 bases and J by 8 bases, leaving 18 bases between them. The CDR3: CASSPRRSVVGELFF. As DNA, the CDR3 is TGTGCCAGCAGCCCCCGCCGTTCAGTTGTAGGGGAGCTGTTTTTT.

This rearrangement joins TRBV28 to TRBJ2-5, with D maybe TRBD1 (5 bases). CDR3 length: 14 residues. V lost 2 bases and J 5 bases, leaving 12 bases between the germline ends. CDR1 and CDR2 from the germline V gene are MDHEN and SYDVKM. CDR3 residues: CASSLPRAPETQYF. The CDR3 nucleotides read TGTGCCAGCAGTTTACCCAGGGCACCGGAGACCCAGTACTTC.

The table lists this clone with a count of one. The V call is TRBV6-2 or TRBV6-3, the J call TRBJ1-1; D gene uncertain. Germline CDR1 is MNHEY and CDR2 is SVGEGT. The CDR3 sequence is 12 residues long. The V and J ends lost 2 bases and 3 bases respectively, with 4 bases between them. The CDR3 is CASSYDYTEAFF. The CDR3 coding sequence is TGTGCCAGCAGTTACGACTACACTGAAGCTTTCTTT.

This clone turned up a few times. The chain joins TRBV6-2 or TRBV6-3 to TRBJ2-5, with 8 bases identical to TRBD2. V trimming: 1 base; J trimming: 1 base; junction bases outside the gene matches: 8. CDR3 size: 17 residues. Looked up from germline, CDR1 is MNHEY and CDR2 is SVGEGT. The DNA for the CDR3 is TGTGCCAGCAGTTACTTACCGGGACTAGTAACCCAAGAGACCCAGTACTTC. This gives the protein CASSYLPGLVTQETQYF.